This TCR beta chain was observed in a study of blood T cell repertoires in COVID-19. Sequencing used immunoSEQ multiplex PCR; TCRdb keeps in-frame clones, though not all of them. Among some 190,000 clones listed, around 84% were seen once. Germline V gene data show CDR1 as MNHEY and CDR2 as SMNVEV (reference sequence). The V end lost 6 bases, the J end lost 3 bases, and 23 bases lay between the germline ends. This CDR3 is built from 17 residues. The clonotype comes from a woman in her 30s who had recovered from COVID-19. Sequencing was done on a sample of PBMCs or T cells enriched from blood (not recorded which). The V call is TRBV27, the J call TRBJ1-1, with D possibly matching TRBD1 (6 bases). CDR3 sequence reads: CASRGYELQGSHTEAFF. CDR3 bases: TGTGCCAGCAGGGGATACGAGTTACAGGGCAGCCACACTGAAGCTTTCTTT.